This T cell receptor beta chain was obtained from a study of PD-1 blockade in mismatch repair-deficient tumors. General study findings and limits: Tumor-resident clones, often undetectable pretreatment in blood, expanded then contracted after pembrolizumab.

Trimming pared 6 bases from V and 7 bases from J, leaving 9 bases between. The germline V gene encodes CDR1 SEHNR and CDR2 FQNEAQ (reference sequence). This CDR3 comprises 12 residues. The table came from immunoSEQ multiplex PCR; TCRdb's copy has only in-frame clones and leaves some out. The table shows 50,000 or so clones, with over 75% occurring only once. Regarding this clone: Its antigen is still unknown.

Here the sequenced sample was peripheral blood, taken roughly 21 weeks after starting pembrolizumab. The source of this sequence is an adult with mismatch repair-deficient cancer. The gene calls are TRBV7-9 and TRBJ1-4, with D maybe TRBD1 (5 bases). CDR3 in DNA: TGTGCCAGCAGTCCAGGGAGTGAAAAACTGTTTTTT. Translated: CASSPGSEKLFF.